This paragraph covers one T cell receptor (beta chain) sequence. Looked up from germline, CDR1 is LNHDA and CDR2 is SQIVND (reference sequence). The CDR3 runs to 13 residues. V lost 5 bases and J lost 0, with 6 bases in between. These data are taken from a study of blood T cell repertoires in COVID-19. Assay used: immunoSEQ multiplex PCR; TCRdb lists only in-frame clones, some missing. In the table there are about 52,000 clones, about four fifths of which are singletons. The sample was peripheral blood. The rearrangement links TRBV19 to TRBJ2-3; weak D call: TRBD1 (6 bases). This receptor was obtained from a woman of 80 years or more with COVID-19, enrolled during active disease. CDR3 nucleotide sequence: TGTGCCAGTAGTCAGGGGAGCACAGATACGCAGTATTTT. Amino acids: CASSQGSTDTQYF.